These 18 T cell receptor beta chains were sequenced from one sample in a study of post-analysis software for immune sequencing data. Their antigen targets remain unknown. Every TCR beta cDNA library bore unique molecular identifiers. MiXCR, applied by TCRdb to the PCR reads, yields one record per CDR3 protein. The repertoire holds more than 500,000 distinct CDR3 sequences, with less than 40% as singletons. Study conclusions and caveats: Five TRBV segments, TRBV5-6, TRBV5-1 and TRBV20-1 among them, were found more frequent in patients than controls.

Sample: blood. The receptors come from a girl aged 2 to 17 with multiple sclerosis.

Only a few counts were recorded for this clonotype. The chain carries TRBV5-6 and TRBJ1-2; 10 bases line up with TRBD1. J was trimmed by 4 bases and V by 0 bases; bases with no gene match: 6. This CDR3 has 16 amino acids. Germline CDR1 SGHDT, CDR2 YYEEEE. The CDR3 is CASSLGDRGRSYGYTF. In DNA, the CDR3 is TGTGCCAGCAGCTTGGGGGACAGGGGAAGAAGCTATGGCTACACCTTC.

Notes on this clonotype: A junction end diverges from the germline sequence, so it may reflect a read error. The chain is built from TRBV6-2 or TRBV6-3 and TRBJ2-3, with D possibly matching TRBD2 (5 bases). This CDR3 comprises 16 residues. CDR1 is MNHEY, CDR2 SVGEGT, per germline. The CDR3 DNA reads as TGTGTCAGCAGTTATGGGCTGAGGGAAAGCACAGATACGCAGTATTTT. Translated, it gives CVSSYGLRESTDTQYF.

This clonotype was detected only a few times. The chain uses TRBV6-5 and TRBJ2-1; 13 bases are a match to TRBD2. The ends lost 2 bases at V and 0 bases at J; junction bases unmatched: 7. The CDR3 spans 19 residues. Germline-derived CDR1 and CDR2 are MNHEY and SVGAGI. The CDR3 is CASSYPLAGGPGSYNEQFF. Written as DNA, the CDR3 is TGTGCCAGCAGTTACCCACTAGCGGGGGGGCCCGGCTCCTACAATGAGCAGTTCTTC.

This clonotype was found a few times. The chain couples TRBV3-1 to TRBJ1-6; D is uncertain. Germline V gives CDR1 LGHDT, CDR2 YNNKEL (reference sequence). This CDR3 comprises 15 residues. Trimming pared 0 bases from V and 6 bases from J, leaving 9 bases between. The CDR3 DNA reads TGTGCCAGCAGCCAAGAGGGATCGGGTAATTCACCCCTCCACTTT. Amino acids: CASSQEGSGNSPLHF. Using reference TRBV3-1 and TRBJ1-6 for the parts outside the CDR3, the full variable domain is DTAVSQTPKYLVTQMGNDKSIKCEQNLGHDTMYWYKQDSKKFLKIMFSYNNKELIINETVPNRFSPKSPDKAHLNLHINSLELGDSAVYFCASSQEGSGNSPLHFGNGTRLTVT.

The J gene is TRBJ2-1, the V gene TRBV6-1; TRBD1 agrees at 7 bases. V gave up 5 bases and J gave up 6 bases; unmatched junction bases: 16. Germline V gene sequence: CDR1 MNHNS, CDR2 SASEGT. The CDR3 contains 17 residues. The CDR3: CASSLSGFGQAGNEQFF. The CDR3, as DNA: TGTGCCAGCAGTCTATCCGGGTTCGGACAGGCAGGCAATGAGCAGTTCTTC.

This chain's CDR3 is CASSRIPGQGGDTDTQYF. CDR3 in DNA: TGTGCCAGCAGCCGGATCCCGGGACAGGGGGGCGACACAGATACGCAGTATTTT. The chain couples TRBV11-2 to TRBJ2-3; 11 bases fit TRBD1. There are 18 residues in the CDR3. Trimming cost V 5 bases and J 2 bases; bases outside gene matches: 12. Germline assignment: CDR1 SGHAT and CDR2 FQNNGV.

This rearrangement joins TRBV20-1 to TRBJ2-2, with 10 bases identical to TRBD2. J was trimmed by 6 bases and V by 3 bases; bases with no gene match: 10. Looked up from germline, CDR1 is DFQATT and CDR2 is SNEGSKA (reference sequence). The CDR3 is 16 amino acids. CDR3 residues: CSASTGTSVVAGELFF. For the CDR3, the DNA is TGCAGTGCTAGCACCGGGACTAGCGTAGTGGCCGGGGAGCTGTTTTTT.

The J gene is TRBJ1-6, the V gene TRBV11-1; 7 bases fit TRBD1. After removal of 4 bases from V and 10 bases from J, the junction contained 22 bases not matched to a gene. Germline CDR1 is SGHAT and CDR2 is FQDESV (reference sequence). The CDR3 sequence is 19 residues long. CDR3 sequence (DNA): TGTGCCAGCAGCTCGAAATTAGGACGACAGGGTCCCCGGGGCTCACCCCTCCACTTT. Encoded protein: CASSSKLGRQGPRGSPLHF.

The genes are TRBV6-5 and TRBJ1-1; 10 bases line up with TRBD1. The V segment lost 0 bases and the J segment 3 bases; nucleotides outside the gene matches: 4. The V gene's germline CDR1 is MNHEY and CDR2 SVGAGI. The CDR3 is made up of 16 amino acids. The CDR3 coding sequence is TGTGCCAGCAGTTACTCGGGACAGGGGTGGGACACTGAAGCTTTCTTT. Amino acid sequence: CASSYSGQGWDTEAFF.

This clonotype was counted a few times. The rearrangement links TRBV5-1 to TRBJ2-5, with D perhaps matching TRBD2 (6 bases). V was cut by 5 bases and J by 5 bases, with 16 bases left in between. CDR3 length: 14 residues. Germline V gives CDR1 SGHRS, CDR2 YFSETQ. The CDR3 DNA reads as TGCGCCAGCAGTTCCACCGACAGCGGGGAGACCCAGTACTTC. Encoded protein: CASSSTDSGETQYF.

V and J are TRBV18 and TRBJ2-3; no clear D gene. The CDR3 is made up of 12 amino acids. The germline gives CDR1 KGHSH, CDR2 LQKENI. With 4 bases removed from V and 6 bases from J, the gap between germline ends came to 8 bases. CDR3 in DNA: TGTGCCAGCTCACACAAACCGGATACGCAGTATTTT. Amino acids: CASSHKPDTQYF.

This clonotype was counted ten times or more. V and J are TRBV20-1 and TRBJ1-2; D remains unclear. This CDR3 spans 14 amino acids. The germline V and J ends were trimmed by 3 bases and 0 bases, with 11 bases remaining between them. The germline V gene has CDR1 DFQATT and CDR2 SNEGSKA (reference sequence). This CDR3 is CSARIPGTNYGYTF. CDR3 nucleotides: TGCAGTGCTAGGATTCCCGGGACTAACTATGGCTACACCTTC.

In this sample, this clonotype turned up a few times. V is TRBV7-6 and J is TRBJ2-1, with D possibly TRBD1 on 5 matching bases. The CDR3 totals 16 residues. CDR1 is SGHVS, CDR2 FNYEAQ, per germline. The V end was cut by 5 bases, the J end by 4 bases, with 18 bases between. The CDR3, as DNA: TGTGCCAGCAGCCCAGGGCCCGAATACCTATACAATGAGCAGTTCTTC. This encodes CASSPGPEYLYNEQFF. The full variable domain, completed using reference TRBV7-6 and TRBJ2-1, is GAGVSQSPRYKVTKRGQDVALRCDPISGHVSLYWYRQALGQGPEFLTYFNYEAQQDKSGLPNDRFSAERPEGSISTLTIQRTEQRDSAMYRCASSPGPEYLYNEQFFGPGTRLTVL.

This clonotype occurred a few times. The V gene is TRBV7-9, the J gene TRBJ1-1; tentatively, D is TRBD1 (5 bases). Germline CDR1 SEHNR, CDR2 FQNEAQ (reference sequence). V was cut by 5 bases and J by 3 bases, with 16 bases left in between. The CDR3 spans 15 residues. CDR3 in amino acids: CASSVGGGTDTEAFF. The CDR3 DNA is TGTGCCAGCAGCGTGGGGGGAGGGACGGACACTGAAGCTTTCTTT.

The chain links TRBV7-9 to TRBJ2-6, with D perhaps TRBD2 (6 bases). V lost 5 bases to trimming and J lost 0 bases, with 14 bases between them. Germline lookup yields CDR1 SEHNR and CDR2 FQNEAQ (reference sequence). This CDR3 has 17 residues. CDR3 nucleotides: TGTGCCAGCAGCGCGGGACGGATTTCCTCTGGGGCCAACGTCCTGACTTTC. Translated: CASSAGRISSGANVLTF.

This clonotype was observed a few times. The chain is built from TRBV15 and TRBJ1-6; D ambiguous. CDR3 length equals 15 residues. V was pared by 0 bases and J by 8 bases, with 11 bases between. Germline CDR1 reads LNHNV; CDR2 reads YYDKDF (reference sequence). The CDR3 spells CATSRDRESDSPLHF. CDR3 sequence (DNA): TGTGCCACCAGCAGAGATAGGGAGTCGGATTCACCCCTCCACTTT.

A remark on this clonotype: It is likely a read error, because the conserved phenylalanine at the end of the CDR3 is missing. The rearrangement links TRBV3-1 to TRBJ2-5; 7 nucleotides agree with TRBD1. The V gene's germline CDR1 is LGHDT and CDR2 YNNKEL (reference sequence). The CDR3 sequence is 15 residues long. V was pared by 5 bases and J by 4 bases, with 10 bases of the junction left unmatched. This CDR3 is CASSSPRDRRETQYV. CDR3 bases: TGTGCCAGCAGCTCTCCCCGGGACAGACGAGAGACCCAGTACGTC.

The rearrangement uses TRBV29-1 and TRBJ1-1, with 7 bases matching TRBD1. This CDR3 has 14 amino acids. The V segment lost 1 base and the J segment 3 bases; nucleotides outside the gene matches: 5. Germline values: CDR1 SQVTM, CDR2 ANQGSEA. In DNA, the CDR3 is TGCAGCGTTGAAGCGGGCAGGGGGGACACTGAAGCTTTCTTT. This encodes CSVEAGRGDTEAFF.